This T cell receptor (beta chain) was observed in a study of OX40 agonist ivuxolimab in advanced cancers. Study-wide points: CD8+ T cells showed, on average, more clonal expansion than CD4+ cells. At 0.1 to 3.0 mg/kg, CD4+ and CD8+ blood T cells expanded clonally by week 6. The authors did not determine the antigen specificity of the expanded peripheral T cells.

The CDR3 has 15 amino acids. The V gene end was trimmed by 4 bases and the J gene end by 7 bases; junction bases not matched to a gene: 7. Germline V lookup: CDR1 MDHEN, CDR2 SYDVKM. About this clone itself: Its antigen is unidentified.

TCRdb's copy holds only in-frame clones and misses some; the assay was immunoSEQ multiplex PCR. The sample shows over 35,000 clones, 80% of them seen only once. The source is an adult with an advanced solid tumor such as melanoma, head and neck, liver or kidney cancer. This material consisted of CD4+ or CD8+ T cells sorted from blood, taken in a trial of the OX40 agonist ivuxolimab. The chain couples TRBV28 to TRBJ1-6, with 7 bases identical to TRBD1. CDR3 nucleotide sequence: TGTGCCAGCAGTTCCTCCGGGACAGCAAATTCACCCCTCCACTTT. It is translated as CASSSSGTANSPLHF.